This TCR beta chain was identified during a study of cytotoxic CD8 clonotypes in ibrutinib-treated CLL. Overall study: The sample average was about 240,000 productive templates and roughly 94,000 productive rearrangements.

Germline V lookup: CDR1 KGHSH, CDR2 LQKENI. The CDR3 totals 17 residues. The V segment lost 4 bases and the J segment 5 bases; nucleotides outside the gene matches: 14. Sequencing was performed with immunoSEQ multiplex PCR; in TCRdb, only in-frame clones are kept and a portion is missing. The sample holds about 330,000 clones, about 64% seen once. This clonotype was obtained from a human donor with chronic lymphocytic leukemia. The V gene is TRBV18, the J gene TRBJ2-7, with 10 nucleotides matching TRBD2. The starting material was PBMCs, obtained after 36 months of ibrutinib treatment. In DNA, the CDR3 is TGTGCCAGCTCACTGGGACTAGCGTCTTCAACAGACCACGAGCAGTACTTC. Its protein is CASSLGLASSTDHEQYF.